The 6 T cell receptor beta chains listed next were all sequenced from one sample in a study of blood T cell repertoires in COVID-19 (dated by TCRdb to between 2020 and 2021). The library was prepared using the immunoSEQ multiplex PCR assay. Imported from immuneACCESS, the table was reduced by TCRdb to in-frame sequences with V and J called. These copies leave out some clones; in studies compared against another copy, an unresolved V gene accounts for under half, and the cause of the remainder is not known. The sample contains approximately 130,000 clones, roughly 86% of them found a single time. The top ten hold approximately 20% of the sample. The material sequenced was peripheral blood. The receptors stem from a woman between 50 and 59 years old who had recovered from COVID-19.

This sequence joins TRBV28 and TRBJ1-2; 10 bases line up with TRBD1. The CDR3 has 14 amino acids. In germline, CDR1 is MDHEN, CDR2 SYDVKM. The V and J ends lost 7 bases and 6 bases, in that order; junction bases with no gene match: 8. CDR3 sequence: CASTYSGTGDGYTF. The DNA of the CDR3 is TGTGCCAGCACCTACTCCGGGACAGGGGATGGCTACACCTTC.

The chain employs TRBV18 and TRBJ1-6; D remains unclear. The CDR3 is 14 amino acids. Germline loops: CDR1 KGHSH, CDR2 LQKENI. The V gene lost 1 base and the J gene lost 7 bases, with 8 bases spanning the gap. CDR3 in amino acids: CASSPLSGNSPLHF. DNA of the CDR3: TGTGCCAGCTCACCACTTTCCGGGAATTCACCCCTCCACTTT. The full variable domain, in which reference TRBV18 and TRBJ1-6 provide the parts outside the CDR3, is NAGVMQNPRHLVRRRGQEARLRCSPMKGHSHVYWYRQLPEEGLKFMVYLQKENIIDESGMPKERFSAEFPKEGPSILRIQQVVRGDSAAYFCASSPLSGNSPLHFGNGTRLTVT.

CDR3 bases: TGTGCCAGCAGCTTGGCGCGGTCCTCTAGCACAGATACGCAGTATTTT. It is translated as CASSLARSSSTDTQYF. The chain recombines TRBV7-2 with TRBJ2-3; D gene uncertain. The CDR3 is 16 amino acids. Germline lookup yields CDR1 SGHTA and CDR2 FQGNSA. V was trimmed by 3 bases and J by 0 bases, leaving 13 bases between them.

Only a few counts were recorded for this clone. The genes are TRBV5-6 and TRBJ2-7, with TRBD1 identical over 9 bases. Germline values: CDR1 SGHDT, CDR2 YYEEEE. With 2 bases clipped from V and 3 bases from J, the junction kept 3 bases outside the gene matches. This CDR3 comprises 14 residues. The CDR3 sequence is CASSLQGQGYEQYF. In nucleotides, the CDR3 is TGTGCCAGCAGCTTACAGGGACAGGGCTACGAGCAGTACTTC.

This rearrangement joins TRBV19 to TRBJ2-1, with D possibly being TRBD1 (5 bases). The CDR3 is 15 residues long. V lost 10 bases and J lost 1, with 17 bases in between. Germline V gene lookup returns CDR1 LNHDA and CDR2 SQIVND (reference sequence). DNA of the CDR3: TGTGCCACCTCATCCCGACAGTGGTCCTACAATGAGCAGTTCTTC. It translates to CATSSRQWSYNEQFF.

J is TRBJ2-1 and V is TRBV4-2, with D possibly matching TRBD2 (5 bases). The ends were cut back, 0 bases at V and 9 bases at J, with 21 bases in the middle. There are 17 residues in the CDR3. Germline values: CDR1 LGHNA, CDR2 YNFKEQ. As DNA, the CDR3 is TGTGCCAGCAGCCAAGATCTCTGGCTTGGAGGACTTGGTGAGCAGTTCTTC. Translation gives CASSQDLWLGGLGEQFF.